The 8 T cell receptor beta chains below come from one sample, sequenced in a study of cytomegalovirus exposure and HLA in healthy donors (dated by TCRdb to 2015 to 2018). Libraries were built with the immunoSEQ multiplex PCR assay. For the multiplex PCR, a mixture combining 60 forward primers for TCR Vbeta segments and 13 reverse primers for TCR Jbeta segments was used. TCRdb limited this immuneACCESS table to in-frame rearrangements with V and J called. A share of clones is missing; checked studies link under half to unresolved V genes, and the rest is unexplained. Counted in this sample were around 96,000 clones; around 82% of them appeared once. In total, the top ten clones hold 2% of the sample. Sequencing was performed on PBMCs. Source of these receptors: a young man in good health and CMV-seronegative.

This chain connects TRBV6-5 to TRBJ2-7; 9 bases fit TRBD1. The germline V gene encodes CDR1 MNHEY and CDR2 SVGAGI. The V and J ends lost 5 bases and 4 bases, in that order; junction bases with no gene match: 6. The CDR3 is 14 amino acids. The CDR3: CASSATGGEYEQYF. The CDR3 DNA is TGTGCCAGCAGTGCGACAGGGGGGGAATACGAGCAGTACTTC.

This clone has only a few counts. V is TRBV19 and J is TRBJ1-1; TRBD1 agrees at 7 bases. The CDR3 totals 15 residues. Germline trimming cut 4 bases from V and 1 base from J; bases unmatched to any gene: 6. Germline lookup yields CDR1 LNHDA and CDR2 SQIVND (reference sequence). CDR3 region: CASSTWDRENTEAFF. The CDR3 DNA follows: TGTGCCAGTAGTACTTGGGACAGAGAGAACACTGAAGCTTTCTTT.

This clone was counted a single time. The chain joins TRBV5-1 to TRBJ2-5, with a weak D call TRBD2 (5 bases). TRBJ2-7 explains the end of the DNA better; the J call may be wrong. CDR1 SGHRS and CDR2 YFSETQ come from the germline V gene. CDR3 length: 13 amino acids. CDR3 DNA sequence: TGCGCCAGCAGCTTGGCGGTAGGAGGCGAGCAGTACTTC. It codes for CASSLAVGGEQYF.

The CDR3 DNA sequence: TGTGCCAGCAGCTGGGGGACAGGGGAGGACACTGAAGCTTTCTTT. This translates into CASSWGTGEDTEAFF. This chain joins TRBV5-4 and TRBJ1-1; 10 nucleotides align to TRBD1. The length of the CDR3 is 15 residues. Germline CDR1 is SGHNT and CDR2 is YYREEE (reference sequence). Trimming removed 3 bases from V and 3 bases from J; junction bases left unmatched: 5.

DNA of the CDR3: TGTGCCAGCAGCTTTAGTCGCGGGGTAGGCAATCAGCCCCAGCATTTT. Protein sequence: CASSFSRGVGNQPQHF. This chain links TRBV7-8 with TRBJ1-5; no clear D gene. CDR3 length equals 16 residues. V lost 3 bases, J lost 2 bases, and 14 bases lay in between. Germline V gene lookup returns CDR1 SGHVS and CDR2 FQNEAQ.

A single count supports this clone. The rearrangement uses TRBV5-1 and TRBJ1-1; D gene unclear. CDR1 and CDR2 from the germline V gene are SGHRS and YFSETQ. Trimming removed 4 bases at V and 3 bases at J, with 16 bases between. This CDR3 has 15 residues. The CDR3 here is CASSGPGRKDTEAFF. The CDR3 DNA reads as TGCGCCAGCAGCGGTCCTGGGAGGAAGGACACTGAAGCTTTCTTT.

The CDR3 nucleotides are TGTGCCACCAGCAGCGGGAGGGCGGGCCTGGGCAAAAACATTCAGTACTTC. Translating gives CATSSGRAGLGKNIQYF. V gene TRBV15 combines with J gene TRBJ2-4; TRBD2 agrees at 8 bases. CDR1 is LNHNV and CDR2 is YYDKDF in the germline V gene (reference sequence). This CDR3 comprises 17 residues. After removal of 3 bases from V and 3 bases from J, the junction contained 10 bases not matched to a gene. Full variable domain (rest looked up from reference TRBV15 and TRBJ2-4): DAMVIQNPRYQVTQFGKPVTLSCSQTLNHNVMYWYQQKSSQAPKLLFHYYDKDFNNEADTPDNFQSRRPNTSFCFLDIRSPGLGDTAMYLCATSSGRAGLGKNIQYFGAGTRLSVL.

The J gene is TRBJ2-1, the V gene TRBV6-5; 8 bases line up with TRBD2. This CDR3 is 14 amino acids long. Germline-derived CDR1 and CDR2 are MNHEY and SVGAGI. V lost 7 bases to trimming and J lost 5 bases; unmatched junction nucleotides: 7. The CDR3 nucleotides are TGTGCCAGCACTAGCCGGGGGGGGAACAATGAGCAGTTCTTC. Protein sequence: CASTSRGGNNEQFF.